One T cell receptor (beta chain) is described in this entry. Its antigen is not known. This table comes from immunoSEQ multiplex PCR, and its TCRdb copy is limited to in-frame clones, with some not included. Of some 150,000 clones listed, around 90% were seen once; the top ten hold less than 5.5%. This CDR3 is 16 amino acids long. Losses at the gene ends were 3 bases for V and 0 bases for J; bases not matched to a gene: 2. Germline V gives CDR1 LNHDA, CDR2 SQIVND (reference sequence). The sample belongs to a study of T cell responses to AZD1222 COVID-19 vaccine. About the study: Second-dose recipients at about 4 or about 12 weeks were treated as one pooled group. Study results and limitations: Spike-spanning, vaccine-associated CD4 TCRs were dominant at 160-218 and 743-854. Sampling that yielded the repertoires occurred only after the peak T cell response. AZD1222 recipients seropositive at baseline numbered only six or seven.

V usage is TRBV19 and J usage is TRBJ2-3; 11 bases line up with TRBD2. This TCR came from an adult in good health. Sequences were derived from peripheral blood, sampled on day 0 of AZD1222 vaccination. CDR3 protein: CASSIRTSGSTDTQYF. The CDR3 region has the DNA TGTGCCAGTAGTATTAGGACTAGCGGGAGCACAGATACGCAGTATTTT.